This TCR beta chain originates from a study of T cells in Graves' hyperthyroidism and ophthalmopathy. The TCR beta CDR3 regions underwent amplification using RNA transcripts as the source. The HTBI set primed first-round TCR CDR3 RT-PCR. MiXCR was run by TCRdb on the multiplex PCR reads, yielding one entry per CDR3 protein. This sample has about 210,000 distinct CDR3 sequences, with about 15% found just once. This clonotype showed up many times. The germline V gene encodes CDR1 MNHNS and CDR2 SASEGT. V lost 6 bases, J lost 3 bases, and 5 bases stayed unmatched. This CDR3 region has 14 residues. The chain is built from TRBV6-1 and TRBJ1-1; 9 positions agree with TRBD1. This clonotype was obtained from a man in his fifties or sixties with Graves' hyperthyroidism. The material sequenced was blood. The CDR3 region has the DNA TGTGCCAGCAGACCGACAGGGGGGGACACTGAAGCTTTCTTT. Protein product: CASRPTGGDTEAFF.